Below, 25 T cell receptor beta chains from the same sample are listed, as sequenced in a study of immune cell composition in non-small cell lung cancer (TCRdb year 2017). The library was obtained by the immunoSEQ multiplex PCR assay. Sourced from immuneACCESS, this table was stored by TCRdb with only in-frame sequences that have V and J called. A share of the clones is absent; for the studies checked, an unresolved V gene accounts for under half, and the remainder has no known explanation. The sample records 13,000 to 15,000 clones, 55% to 70% of which are singletons. In total, the top ten clones hold about 7.5% of the sample. The sample comprised lung tumor tissue. The receptors originated from a human donor with non-small cell lung cancer.

This clone was seen a few times. The chain carries TRBV19 and TRBJ1-2; a weak D match, TRBD1 (6 bases). V was cut by 10 bases and J by 8 bases, with 14 bases left in between. The CDR3 is made up of 11 amino acids. In germline, CDR1 is LNHDA, CDR2 SQIVND (reference sequence). CDR3 sequence: CATNRVGGYTF. The CDR3 DNA is TGTGCCACCAACAGGGTAGGCGGCTACACCTTC.

The chain joins TRBV20-1 to TRBJ2-3; D unclear. From germline, CDR1 is DFQATT and CDR2 SNEGSKA (reference sequence). Trimming stripped 6 bases from V and 6 bases from J, with 7 bases between. CDR3 size: 10 residues. The CDR3, as DNA: TGCAGTGCAGATCGGGATACGCAGTATTTT. The encoded protein is CSADRDTQYF.

The chain employs TRBV12-1 and TRBJ1-2; TRBD1, the D gene given by the table, was not confirmed from the DNA. TRBV12-1 is a pseudogene segment. The CDR3 loop spans 14 amino acids. The CDR3 region is CASSATGQNYGYTF. CDR3 sequence (DNA): TGTGCCAGCAGCGCGACGGGACAGAACTATGGCTACACCTTC.

This clone has a handful of counts. The chain couples TRBV5-1 to TRBJ1-5; 7 bases align to TRBD1. Germline CDR1 SGHRS, CDR2 YFSETQ. The CDR3 spans 13 residues. V was pared by 4 bases and J by 8 bases, with 6 bases of the junction left unmatched. This chain's CDR3 is CASSPGGVEPQHF. The DNA of the CDR3 is TGCGCCAGCAGCCCAGGGGGTGTGGAGCCCCAGCATTTT.

The rearrangement uses TRBV6-6 and TRBJ2-3; D might be TRBD2 (6 bases). V was pared by 2 bases and J by 2 bases, with 14 bases between. CDR1 is MNHNY, CDR2 SVGAGI, per germline (reference sequence). CDR3 size: 16 residues. The CDR3: CASSYMELAATDTQYF. As DNA, the CDR3 is TGTGCCAGCAGTTACATGGAACTAGCCGCCACAGATACGCAGTATTTT.

Turning to this clone: At one boundary the junction diverges from the germline segment, which might be a read error. V is TRBV30 and J is TRBJ2-1; D is perhaps TRBD2 (6 bases). CDR1 and CDR2 from the germline V gene are GTSNPN and SVGIG (reference sequence). The CDR3 sequence is 12 residues long. This CDR3 reads CVWSAGGNEQFF. For the CDR3, the DNA is TGTGTCTGGAGCGCCGGGGGAAATGAGCAGTTCTTC.

The J gene is TRBJ1-6, the V gene TRBV18; 8 nucleotides agree with TRBD1. The CDR3 spans 15 residues. V gave up 2 bases and J gave up 7 bases; unmatched junction bases: 4. Germline CDR1 KGHSH, CDR2 LQKENI. The CDR3 here is CASSPAQGANSPLHF. Written as DNA, the CDR3 is TGTGCCAGCTCACCAGCTCAGGGGGCAAATTCACCCCTCCACTTT.

The rearrangement links TRBV5-1 to TRBJ2-1, with D tentatively TRBD1 (5 bases). The CDR3 loop spans 17 amino acids. Germline V gene lookup returns CDR1 SGHRS and CDR2 YFSETQ. The ends were cut back, 2 bases at V and 0 bases at J, with 15 bases in the middle. CDR3 protein: CASSFSRQGSSYNEQFF. The CDR3 coding sequence is TGCGCCAGCAGCTTTAGCCGCCAGGGTAGCTCCTACAATGAGCAGTTCTTC.

This clone is medium-sized (0.01 to 0.1%) within its sample. The J gene is TRBJ2-4, the V gene TRBV7-6; weak D call: TRBD2 (6 bases). CDR1 and CDR2 (germline): SGHVS, FNYEAQ. V was cut by 5 bases and J by 7 bases, with 12 bases left in between. The CDR3 covers 13 residues. CDR3 region: CASSIGEANIQYF. The CDR3 DNA reads as TGTGCCAGCAGCATTGGGGAGGCGAACATTCAGTACTTC.

This clone was seen a few times. This chain uses TRBV10-3 with TRBJ2-1; 10 positions match TRBD2. Unmatched junction bases numbered 9, after V lost 6 bases and J lost 4 bases. CDR1 is ENHRY, CDR2 SYGVKD, per germline. The CDR3 contains 16 residues. The CDR3 DNA reads TGTGCCATCAGAGCTTTAGCGGGGGGAGTATACAATGAGCAGTTCTTC. It is translated as CAIRALAGGVYNEQFF.

The CDR3 DNA is TGTGCCAGCAGCTTAGTGGGGGGAGAAGCTTTCTTT. This sequence encodes CASSLVGGEAFF. The chain couples TRBV11-3 to TRBJ1-1, with a weak D call TRBD1 (5 bases). The ends were cut back, 1 base at V and 8 bases at J, with 8 bases in the middle. This CDR3 spans 12 amino acids. Per germline, CDR1 SGHNT and CDR2 YENEEA.

Only a few counts were recorded for this clone. The chain carries TRBV19 and TRBJ2-2, with TRBD2 as a possible D gene (6 bases). Trimming cost V 4 bases and J 8 bases, with 14 bases left between them. Germline CDR1 LNHDA, CDR2 SQIVND (reference sequence). This CDR3 contains 14 residues. Here the CDR3 DNA reads TGTGCCAGTAGTAACACAGCGGGTGAGGGGGAGCTGTTTTTT. It codes for CASSNTAGEGELFF.

Comments on this clone: Compared with germline, one end of the junction differs, possibly owing to a read error. The chain joins TRBV7-7 to TRBJ2-3; 9 positions agree with TRBD2. This CDR3 spans 17 amino acids. The germline CDR1 and CDR2 sequences are SSHAT and FNYEAQ (reference sequence). The CDR3 bases are TGTGCTAGCAGCCCAGATAGCGGGGGACTTTACACAGATACGCAGTATTTT. This gives the protein CASSPDSGGLYTDTQYF.

The genes are TRBV28 and TRBJ2-1; TRBD2 matches at 8 bases. CDR3 length: 15 amino acids. With 5 bases clipped from V and 2 bases from J, the junction kept 5 bases outside the gene matches. Germline V CDR1 and CDR2: MDHEN, SYDVKM. The CDR3 reads CASSQTGGPYNEQFF. As DNA, the CDR3 is TGTGCCAGCAGTCAAACGGGGGGGCCCTACAATGAGCAGTTCTTC.

In this sample, this clone turned up a few times. The V and J genes are TRBV18 and TRBJ1-6; D unresolved. Germline CDR1 is KGHSH and CDR2 is LQKENI. This CDR3 region has 17 residues. Trimming cost V 2 bases and J 0 bases, with 11 bases left between them. The CDR3 sequence is CASSPGLRSSYNSPLHF. The CDR3 DNA is TGTGCCAGCTCACCAGGGTTGCGGAGCTCCTATAATTCACCCCTCCACTTT.

As concerns this clone: A read error may account for a junction end that differs from germline. The genes are TRBV2 and TRBJ2-7, with D perhaps TRBD2 (6 bases). This CDR3 spans 12 amino acids. Looked up from germline, CDR1 is SNHLY and CDR2 is FYNNEI. CDR3 sequence: CASSDSGGGVRF. CDR3 nucleotides: TGTGCCAGCAGTGATTCCGGGGGTGGGGTTCGGTTC.

In this sample, this clone turned up a few times. The V call is TRBV18, the J call TRBJ1-2; D possibly corresponds to TRBD1 (5 bases). Germline CDR1 reads KGHSH; CDR2 reads LQKENI. Trimming took off 2 bases at V and 2 bases at J, with 12 bases between the two ends. The CDR3 spans 15 residues. The CDR3 nucleotides are TGTGCCAGCTCACCAGGAGGGACCGAAAACTATGGCTACACCTTC. It codes for CASSPGGTENYGYTF.

The V gene is TRBV9, the J gene TRBJ2-1, with D maybe TRBD2 (6 bases). CDR3 length equals 14 residues. The germline V and J ends were trimmed by 0 bases and 7 bases, with 11 bases remaining between them. Germline-derived CDR1 and CDR2 are SGDLS and YYNGEE. CDR3 sequence: CASSVGATSNEQFF. The CDR3 coding sequence is TGTGCCAGCAGCGTAGGGGCGACTAGTAATGAGCAGTTCTTC.

The chain is built from TRBV7-9 and TRBJ1-2, with 10 bases that match TRBD1. Unmatched junction bases numbered 7, after V lost 5 bases and J lost 4 bases. The germline V gene has CDR1 SEHNR and CDR2 FQNEAQ (reference sequence). The CDR3 sequence is 15 residues long. CDR3 sequence: CASSLRTGGVYGYTF. The CDR3 coding sequence is TGTGCCAGCAGCCTAAGGACAGGGGGAGTCTATGGCTACACCTTC.

The chain carries TRBV6-5 and TRBJ1-5; D may be TRBD1 (5 bases). V was shortened by 4 bases and J by 1 base, with 14 bases between the two germline ends. The germline V gene has CDR1 MNHEY and CDR2 SVGAGI. The CDR3 runs 16 residues. This CDR3 is CASSLPGGGSNQPQHF. The CDR3 coding sequence is TGTGCCAGCAGTTTGCCCGGGGGAGGGAGCAATCAGCCCCAGCATTTT.

The V call is TRBV7-3, the J call TRBJ2-7; D is unclear. V lost 4 bases and J lost 7, with 11 bases in between. Looked up from germline, CDR1 is SGHTA and CDR2 is FQGTGA. This CDR3 comprises 12 residues. CDR3 coding DNA: TGTGCCAGCAGCTCTCCCCCCGGGGAGCAGTACTTC. As protein: CASSSPPGEQYF.

The CDR3 DNA is TGTGCCAGCAGTTTTAGAAGCAATCAGCCCCAGCATTTT. Protein product: CASSFRSNQPQHF. The J gene is TRBJ1-5, the V gene TRBV27; D is ambiguous. Trimming removed 3 bases at V and 1 base at J, with 4 bases between. This CDR3 has 13 residues. The germline CDR1 and CDR2 sequences are MNHEY and SMNVEV (reference sequence).

The chain combines TRBV5-1 with TRBJ2-3; D is perhaps TRBD2 (5 bases). The germline CDR1 and CDR2 sequences are SGHRS and YFSETQ. This CDR3 region has 16 residues. V was pared by 0 bases and J by 5 bases, with 16 bases between. As DNA, the CDR3 is TGCGCCAGCAGCTTGGAGCCCACGCATGGGAGAGATACGCAGTATTTT. Residues: CASSLEPTHGRDTQYF.

This clone turned up a few times. The V call is TRBV7-9, the J call TRBJ1-6; D gene ambiguous. The germline gives CDR1 SEHNR, CDR2 FQNEAQ (reference sequence). This CDR3 has 13 amino acids. Trimming pared 2 bases from V and 10 bases from J, leaving 9 bases between. CDR3 bases: TGTGCCAGCAGCTTATCGGGTCCGTCACCCCTCCACTTT. Protein product: CASSLSGPSPLHF.

The rearrangement joins TRBV5-3 to TRBJ1-1; 9 bases agree with TRBD1. TRBV5-3 is reported as an ORF; its role is uncertain. With V trimmed by 4 bases and J by 2 bases, 6 bases remained unmatched. The CDR3 spans 15 residues. In DNA form, the CDR3 reads TGTGCCAGAAGCCCTAGGGACAGGGCAAACACTGAAGCTTTCTTT. Translated: CARSPRDRANTEAFF.